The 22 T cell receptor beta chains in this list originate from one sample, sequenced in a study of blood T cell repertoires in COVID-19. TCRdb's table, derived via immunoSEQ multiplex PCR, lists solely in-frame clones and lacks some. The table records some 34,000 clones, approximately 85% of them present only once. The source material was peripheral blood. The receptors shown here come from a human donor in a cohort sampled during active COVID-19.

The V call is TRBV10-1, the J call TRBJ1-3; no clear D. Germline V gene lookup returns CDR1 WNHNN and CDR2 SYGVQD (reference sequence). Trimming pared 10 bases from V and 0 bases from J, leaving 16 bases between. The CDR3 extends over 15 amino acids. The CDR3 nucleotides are TGCGCCAACCCGCTGGCACGTGACTCTGGAAACACCATATATTTT. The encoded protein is CANPLARDSGNTIYF.

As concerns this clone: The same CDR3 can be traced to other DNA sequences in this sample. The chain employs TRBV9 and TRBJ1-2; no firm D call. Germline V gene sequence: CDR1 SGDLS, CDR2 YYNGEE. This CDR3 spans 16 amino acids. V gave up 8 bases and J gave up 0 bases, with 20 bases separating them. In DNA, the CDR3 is TGTGCCAGTAGCCCGCTAGGCCGGTCCGCTAACTATGGCTACACCTTC. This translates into CASSPLGRSANYGYTF. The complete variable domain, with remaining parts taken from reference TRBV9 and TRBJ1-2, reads DSGVTQTPKHLITATGQRVTLRCSPRSGDLSVYWYQQSLDQGLQFLIQYYNGEERAKGNILERFSAQQFPDLHSELNLSSLELGDSALYFCASSPLGRSANYGYTFGSGTRLTVV.

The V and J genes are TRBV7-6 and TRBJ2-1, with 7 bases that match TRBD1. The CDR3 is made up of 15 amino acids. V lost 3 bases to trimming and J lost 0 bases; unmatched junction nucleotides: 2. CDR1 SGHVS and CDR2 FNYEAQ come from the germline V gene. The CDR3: CASSFRDSSYNEQFF. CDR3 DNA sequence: TGTGCCAGCAGCTTCCGGGACAGCTCCTACAATGAGCAGTTCTTC.

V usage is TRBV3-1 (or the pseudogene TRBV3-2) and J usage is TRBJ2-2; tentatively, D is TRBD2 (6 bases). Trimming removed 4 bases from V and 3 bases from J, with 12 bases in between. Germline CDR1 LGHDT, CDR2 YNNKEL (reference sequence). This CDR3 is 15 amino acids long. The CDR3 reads CASSPDGGDTGELFF. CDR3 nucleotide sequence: TGTGCCAGCAGCCCGGACGGGGGAGACACCGGGGAGCTGTTTTTT.

The CDR3 spells CASSLASGRTTEAFF. As DNA, the CDR3 is TGTGCCAGCAGCTTGGCGTCGGGGAGGACGACTGAAGCTTTCTTT. V is TRBV5-4 and J is TRBJ1-1, with no clear D. CDR1 SGHNT and CDR2 YYREEE come from the germline V gene (reference sequence). V gave up 0 bases and J gave up 5 bases, with 14 bases separating them. The CDR3 covers 15 residues.

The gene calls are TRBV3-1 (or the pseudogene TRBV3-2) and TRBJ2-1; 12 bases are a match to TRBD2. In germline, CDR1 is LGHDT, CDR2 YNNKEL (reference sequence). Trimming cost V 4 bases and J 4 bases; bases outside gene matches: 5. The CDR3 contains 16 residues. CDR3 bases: TGTGCCAGCAGCCGCCTCGGACTAGCGGGGTACAATGAGCAGTTCTTC. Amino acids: CASSRLGLAGYNEQFF.

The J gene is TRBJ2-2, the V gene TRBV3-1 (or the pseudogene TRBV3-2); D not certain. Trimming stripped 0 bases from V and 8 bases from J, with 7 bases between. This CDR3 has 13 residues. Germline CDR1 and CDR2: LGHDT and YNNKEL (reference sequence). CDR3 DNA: TGTGCCAGCAGCCAAGAGGCCAGAGGGGAGCTGTTTTTT. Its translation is CASSQEARGELFF.

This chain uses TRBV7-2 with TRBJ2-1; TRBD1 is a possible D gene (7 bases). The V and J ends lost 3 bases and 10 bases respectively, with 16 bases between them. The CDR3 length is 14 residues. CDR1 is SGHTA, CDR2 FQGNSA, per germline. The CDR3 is CASSFTAEGAEQFF. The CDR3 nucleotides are TGTGCCAGCAGCTTCACGGCGGAGGGGGCGGAGCAGTTCTTC. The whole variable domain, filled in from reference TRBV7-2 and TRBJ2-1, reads GAGVSQSPSNKVTEKGKDVELRCDPISGHTALYWYRQSLGQGLEFLIYFQGNSAPDKSGLPSDRFSAERTGGSVSTLTIQRTQQEDSAVYLCASSFTAEGAEQFFGPGTRLTVL.

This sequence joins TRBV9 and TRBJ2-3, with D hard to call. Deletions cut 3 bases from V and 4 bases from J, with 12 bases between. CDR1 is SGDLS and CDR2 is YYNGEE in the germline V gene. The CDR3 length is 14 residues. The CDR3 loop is CASSDRGFADTQYF. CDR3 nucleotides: TGTGCCAGCAGCGATCGAGGATTTGCAGATACGCAGTATTTT.

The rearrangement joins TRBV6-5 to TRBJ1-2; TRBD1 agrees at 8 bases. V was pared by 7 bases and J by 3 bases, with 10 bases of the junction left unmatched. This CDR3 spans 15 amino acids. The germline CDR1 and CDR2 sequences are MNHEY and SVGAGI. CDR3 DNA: TGTGCCAGCACTCTCTTACAGGGGGGCGACTATGGCTACACCTTC. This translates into CASTLLQGGDYGYTF.

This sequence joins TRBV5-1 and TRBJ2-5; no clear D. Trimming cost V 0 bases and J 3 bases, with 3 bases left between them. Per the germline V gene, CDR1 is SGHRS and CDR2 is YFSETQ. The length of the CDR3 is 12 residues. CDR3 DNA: TGCGCCAGCAGCTTGGCAGAAGAGACCCAGTACTTC. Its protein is CASSLAEETQYF.

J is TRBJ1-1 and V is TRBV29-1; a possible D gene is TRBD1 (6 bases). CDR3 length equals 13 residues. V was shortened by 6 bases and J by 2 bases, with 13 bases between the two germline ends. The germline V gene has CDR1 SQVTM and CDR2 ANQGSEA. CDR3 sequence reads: CSVQRGFNTEAFF. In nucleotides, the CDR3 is TGCAGCGTCCAGAGGGGGTTTAACACTGAAGCTTTCTTT.

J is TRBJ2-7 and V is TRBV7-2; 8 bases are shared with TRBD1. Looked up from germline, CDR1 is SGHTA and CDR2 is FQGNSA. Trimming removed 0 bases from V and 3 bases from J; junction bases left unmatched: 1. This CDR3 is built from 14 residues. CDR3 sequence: CASSLAGQVYEQYF. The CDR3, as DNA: TGTGCCAGCAGCTTAGCGGGACAGGTCTACGAGCAGTACTTC.

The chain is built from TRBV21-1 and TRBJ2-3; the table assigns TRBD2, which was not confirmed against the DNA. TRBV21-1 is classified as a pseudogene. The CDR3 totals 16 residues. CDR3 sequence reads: CASSKVRGMSGDTQYF. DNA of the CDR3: TGTGCCAGCAGCAAAGTTCGAGGTATGTCGGGAGATACGCAGTATTTT.

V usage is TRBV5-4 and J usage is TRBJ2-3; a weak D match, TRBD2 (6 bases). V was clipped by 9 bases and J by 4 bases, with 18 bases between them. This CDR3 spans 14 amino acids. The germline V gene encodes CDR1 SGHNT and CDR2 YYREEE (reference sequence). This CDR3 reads CATISVAESDTQYF. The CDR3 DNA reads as TGTGCCACCATCTCGGTAGCGGAGTCAGATACGCAGTATTTT. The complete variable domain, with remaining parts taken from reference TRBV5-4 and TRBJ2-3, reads ETGVTQSPTHLIKTRGQQVTLRCSSQSGHNTVSWYQQALGQGPQFIFQYYREEENGRGNFPPRFSGLQFPNYSSELNVNALELDDSALYLCATISVAESDTQYFGPGTRLTVL.

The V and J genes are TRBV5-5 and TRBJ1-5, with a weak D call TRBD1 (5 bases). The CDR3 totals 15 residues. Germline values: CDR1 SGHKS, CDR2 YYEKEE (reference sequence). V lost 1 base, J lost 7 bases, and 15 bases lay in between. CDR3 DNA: TGTGCCAGCAGCTTGAACGGGGGGACTCGACAGCCCCAGCATTTT. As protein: CASSLNGGTRQPQHF.

DNA of the CDR3: TGTGCCAGCAGTTGGGACAGCATCAGGCCCCAGCATTTT. The encoded protein is CASSWDSIRPQHF. V and J are TRBV28 and TRBJ1-5; 7 bases are shared with TRBD1. CDR3 length: 13 residues. Germline CDR1 reads MDHEN; CDR2 reads SYDVKM. V lost 4 bases, J lost 9 bases, and 6 bases stayed unmatched.

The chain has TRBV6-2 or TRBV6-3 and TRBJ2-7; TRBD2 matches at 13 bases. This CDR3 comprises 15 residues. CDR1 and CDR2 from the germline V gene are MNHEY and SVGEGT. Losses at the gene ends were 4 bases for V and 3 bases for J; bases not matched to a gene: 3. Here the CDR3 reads CASSSGLAGYYEQYF. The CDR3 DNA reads TGTGCCAGCAGTTCGGGACTAGCGGGGTACTACGAGCAGTACTTC.

The chain's CDR3 is CATTNLGGQGITGELFF. The CDR3 bases are TGTGCCACCACAAATTTAGGGGGACAGGGTATCACCGGGGAGCTGTTTTTT. V usage is TRBV19 and J usage is TRBJ2-2; TRBD1 matches at 9 bases. CDR1 is LNHDA, CDR2 SQIVND, per germline (reference sequence). This CDR3 spans 17 amino acids. V gave up 10 bases and J gave up 4 bases; unmatched junction bases: 16.

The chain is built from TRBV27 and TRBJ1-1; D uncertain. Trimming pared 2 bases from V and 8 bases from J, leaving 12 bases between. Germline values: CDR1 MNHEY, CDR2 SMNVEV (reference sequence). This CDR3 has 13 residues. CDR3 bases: TGTGCCAGCAGTTTAAGTTGGGCCGCGGAAGCTTTCTTT. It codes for CASSLSWAAEAFF.

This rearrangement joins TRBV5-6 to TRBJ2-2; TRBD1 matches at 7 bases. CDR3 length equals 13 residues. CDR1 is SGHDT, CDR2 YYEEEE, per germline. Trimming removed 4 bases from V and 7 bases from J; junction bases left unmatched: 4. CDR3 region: CASSRQGNGELFF. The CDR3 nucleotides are TGTGCCAGCAGCAGACAGGGTAACGGGGAGCTGTTTTTT.

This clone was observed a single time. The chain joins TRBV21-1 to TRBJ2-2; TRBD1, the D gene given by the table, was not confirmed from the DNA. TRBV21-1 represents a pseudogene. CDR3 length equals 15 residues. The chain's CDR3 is CASSKGDRNTGELFF. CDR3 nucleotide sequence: TGTGCCAGCAGCAAAGGGGACAGGAACACCGGGGAGCTGTTTTTT.